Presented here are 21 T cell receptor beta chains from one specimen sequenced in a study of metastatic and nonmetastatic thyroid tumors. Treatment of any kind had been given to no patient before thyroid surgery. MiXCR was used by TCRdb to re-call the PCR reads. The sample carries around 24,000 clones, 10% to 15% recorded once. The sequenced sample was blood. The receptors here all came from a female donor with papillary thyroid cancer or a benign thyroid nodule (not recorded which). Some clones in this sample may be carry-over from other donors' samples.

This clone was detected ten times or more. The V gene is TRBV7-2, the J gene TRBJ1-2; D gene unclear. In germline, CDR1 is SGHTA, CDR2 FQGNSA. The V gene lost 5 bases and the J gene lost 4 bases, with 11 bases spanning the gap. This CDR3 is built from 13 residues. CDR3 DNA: TGTGCCAGCAGCCGACCGCAGATCTATGGCTACACCTTC. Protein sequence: CASSRPQIYGYTF. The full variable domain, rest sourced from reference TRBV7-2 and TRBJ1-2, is GAGVSQSPSNKVTEKGKDVELRCDPISGHTALYWYRQSLGQGLEFLIYFQGNSAPDKSGLPSDRFSAERTGGSVSTLTIQRTQQEDSAVYLCASSRPQIYGYTFGSGTRLTVV.

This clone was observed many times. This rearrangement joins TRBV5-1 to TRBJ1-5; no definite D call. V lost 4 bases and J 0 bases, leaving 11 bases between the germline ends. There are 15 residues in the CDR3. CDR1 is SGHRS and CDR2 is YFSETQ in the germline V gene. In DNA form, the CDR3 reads TGCGCCAGCAGCCCTAAGATATATAGCAATCAGCCCCAGCATTTT. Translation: CASSPKIYSNQPQHF. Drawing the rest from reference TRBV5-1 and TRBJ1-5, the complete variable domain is KAGVTQTPRYLIKTRGQQVTLSCSPISGHRSVSWYQQTPGQGLQFLFEYFSETQRNKGNFPGRFSGRQFSNSRSEMNVSTLELGDSALYLCASSPKIYSNQPQHFGDGTRLSIL.

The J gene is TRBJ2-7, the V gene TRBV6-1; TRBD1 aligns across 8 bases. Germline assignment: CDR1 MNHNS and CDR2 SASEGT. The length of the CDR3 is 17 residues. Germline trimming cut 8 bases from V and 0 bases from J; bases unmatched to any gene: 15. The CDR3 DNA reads TGTGCCAGCGCCTTCCTAATCGGACAGGGACCCTCCTACGAGCAGTACTTC. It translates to CASAFLIGQGPSYEQYF.

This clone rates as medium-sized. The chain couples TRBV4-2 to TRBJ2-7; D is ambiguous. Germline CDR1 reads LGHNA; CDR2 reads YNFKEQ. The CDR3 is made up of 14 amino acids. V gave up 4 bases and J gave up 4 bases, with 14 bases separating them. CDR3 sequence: CASSLRAQGYEQYF. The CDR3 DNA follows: TGTGCCAGCAGCCTTAGGGCCCAAGGTTACGAGCAGTACTTC.

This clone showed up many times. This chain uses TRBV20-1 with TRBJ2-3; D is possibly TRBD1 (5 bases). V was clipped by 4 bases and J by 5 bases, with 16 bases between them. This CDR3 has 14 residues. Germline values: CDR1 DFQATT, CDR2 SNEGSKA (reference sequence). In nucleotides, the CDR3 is TGCAGTGCTATTGACATCGGACATGGAGATACGCAGTATTTT. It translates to CSAIDIGHGDTQYF.

As DNA, the CDR3 is TGTGCCAGCAGTTTCGTCCCGAGACCTAGCTCCTACGAGCAGTACTTC. Translating gives CASSFVPRPSSYEQYF. The V gene is TRBV28, the J gene TRBJ2-7; no clear D gene. V lost 3 bases, J lost 0 bases, and 15 bases lay in between. This CDR3 is 16 amino acids long. In germline, CDR1 is MDHEN, CDR2 SYDVKM.

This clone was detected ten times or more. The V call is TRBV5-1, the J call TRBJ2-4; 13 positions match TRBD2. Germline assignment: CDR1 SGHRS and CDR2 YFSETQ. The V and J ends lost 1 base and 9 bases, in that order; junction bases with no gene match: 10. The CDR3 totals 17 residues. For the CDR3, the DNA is TGCGCCAGCAGCTTGTTACTAGCGGGAGGGCCGGGGGGCATTCAGTACTTC. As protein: CASSLLLAGGPGGIQYF.

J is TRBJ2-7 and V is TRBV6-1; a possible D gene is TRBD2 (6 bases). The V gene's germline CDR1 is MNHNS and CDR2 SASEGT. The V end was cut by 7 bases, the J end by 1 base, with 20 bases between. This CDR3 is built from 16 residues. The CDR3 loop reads CASTSGIRDLSYEQYF. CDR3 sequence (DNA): TGTGCCAGCACCAGTGGGATCCGGGACTTGTCCTACGAGCAGTACTTC.

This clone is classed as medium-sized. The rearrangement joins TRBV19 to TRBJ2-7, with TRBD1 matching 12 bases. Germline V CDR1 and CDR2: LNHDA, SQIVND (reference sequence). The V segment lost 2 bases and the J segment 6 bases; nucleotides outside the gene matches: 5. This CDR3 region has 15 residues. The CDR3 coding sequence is TGTGCCAGTAGTATATCGGGGACAGGGGGCTTCGAGCAGTACTTC. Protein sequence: CASSISGTGGFEQYF. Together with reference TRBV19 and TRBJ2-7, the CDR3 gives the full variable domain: DGGITQSPKYLFRKEGQNVTLSCEQNLNHDAMYWYRQDPGQGLRLIYYSQIVNDFQKGDIAEGYSVSREKKESFPLTVTSAQKNPTAFYLCASSISGTGGFEQYFGPGTRLTVT.

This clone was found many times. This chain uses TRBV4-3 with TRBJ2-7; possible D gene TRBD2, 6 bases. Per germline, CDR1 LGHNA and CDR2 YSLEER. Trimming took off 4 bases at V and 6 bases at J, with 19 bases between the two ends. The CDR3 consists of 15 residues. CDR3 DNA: TGCGCCAGCAGCCCAGCAGCAGCGGGCTCATCCGAGCAGTACTTC. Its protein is CASSPAAAGSSEQYF.

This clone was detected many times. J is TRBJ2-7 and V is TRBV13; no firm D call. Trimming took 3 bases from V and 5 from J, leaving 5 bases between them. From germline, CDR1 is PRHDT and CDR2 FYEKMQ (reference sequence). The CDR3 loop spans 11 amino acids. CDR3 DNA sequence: TGTGCCAGCAGCTTGGGCAACGAGCAGTACTTC. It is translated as CASSLGNEQYF.

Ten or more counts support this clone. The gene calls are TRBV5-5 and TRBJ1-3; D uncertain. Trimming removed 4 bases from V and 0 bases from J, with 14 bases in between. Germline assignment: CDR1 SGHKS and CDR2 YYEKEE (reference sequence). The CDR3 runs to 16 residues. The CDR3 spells CASSLLRSSSGNTIYF. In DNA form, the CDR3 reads TGTGCCAGCAGCCTCTTGAGGTCGAGCTCTGGAAACACCATATATTTT.

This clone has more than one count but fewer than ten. The DNA for the CDR3 is TGTGCCATCAGCAAGGGTTCGGGCAGGGACCAGCGGTACTTC. It is translated as CAISKGSGRDQRYF. The chain joins TRBV10-3 to TRBJ2-7, with D possibly being TRBD1 or TRBD2 (5 bases each). Germline V lookup: CDR1 ENHRY, CDR2 SYGVKD. The CDR3 extends over 14 amino acids. V lost 6 bases, J lost 12 bases, and 24 bases lay in between.

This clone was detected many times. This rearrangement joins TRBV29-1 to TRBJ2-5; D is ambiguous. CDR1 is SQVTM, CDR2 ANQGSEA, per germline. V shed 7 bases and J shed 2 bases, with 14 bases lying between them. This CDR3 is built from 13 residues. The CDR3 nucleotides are TGCAGCGGACTGGTGGCGATACAAGAGACCCAGTACTTC. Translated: CSGLVAIQETQYF.

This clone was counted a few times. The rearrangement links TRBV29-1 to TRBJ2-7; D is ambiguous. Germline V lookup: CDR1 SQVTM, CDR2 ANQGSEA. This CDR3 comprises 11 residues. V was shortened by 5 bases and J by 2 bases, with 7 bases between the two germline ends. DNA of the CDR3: TGCAGCGTTTCAGAAACCTACGAGCAGTACTTC. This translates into CSVSETYEQYF.

CDR3 region: CASSPWDQGRDTEAFF. In DNA, the CDR3 is TGCGCCAGCAGCCCTTGGGATCAGGGGCGCGACACTGAAGCTTTCTTT. The gene calls are TRBV5-1 and TRBJ1-1, with D tentatively TRBD1 (6 bases). The germline V gene encodes CDR1 SGHRS and CDR2 YFSETQ. V lost 4 bases to trimming and J lost 3 bases, with 19 bases between them. The CDR3 length is 16 residues. The full variable domain, with the rest looked up from reference TRBV5-1 and TRBJ1-1, is KAGVTQTPRYLIKTRGQQVTLSCSPISGHRSVSWYQQTPGQGLQFLFEYFSETQRNKGNFPGRFSGRQFSNSRSEMNVSTLELGDSALYLCASSPWDQGRDTEAFFGQGTRLTVV.

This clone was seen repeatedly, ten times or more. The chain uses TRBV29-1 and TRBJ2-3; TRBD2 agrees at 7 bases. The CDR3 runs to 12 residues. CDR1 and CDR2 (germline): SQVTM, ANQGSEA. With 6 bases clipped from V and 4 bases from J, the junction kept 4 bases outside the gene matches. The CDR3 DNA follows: TGCAGCGTAGGGGACTACCCAGATACGCAGTATTTT. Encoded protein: CSVGDYPDTQYF.

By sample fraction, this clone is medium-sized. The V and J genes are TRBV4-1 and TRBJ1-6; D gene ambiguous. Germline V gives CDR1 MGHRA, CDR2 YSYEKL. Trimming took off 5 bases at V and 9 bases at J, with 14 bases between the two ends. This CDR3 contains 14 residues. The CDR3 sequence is CASSAQARGSPLHF. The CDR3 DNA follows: TGCGCCAGCAGCGCCCAGGCCCGGGGTTCACCCCTCCACTTT.

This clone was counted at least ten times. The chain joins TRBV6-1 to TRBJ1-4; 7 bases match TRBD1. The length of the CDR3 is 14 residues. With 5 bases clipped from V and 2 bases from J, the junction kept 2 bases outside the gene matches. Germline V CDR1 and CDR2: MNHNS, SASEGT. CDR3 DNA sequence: TGTGCCAGCAGTTCGGGACAGACTAATGAAAAACTGTTTTTT. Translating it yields CASSSGQTNEKLFF.

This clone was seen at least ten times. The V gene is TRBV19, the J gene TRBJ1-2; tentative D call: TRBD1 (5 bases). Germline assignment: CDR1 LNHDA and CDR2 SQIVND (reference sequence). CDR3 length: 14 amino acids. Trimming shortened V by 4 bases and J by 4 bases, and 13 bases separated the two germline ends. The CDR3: CASSTAGTLYGYTF. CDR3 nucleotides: TGTGCCAGTAGTACTGCCGGGACGCTCTATGGCTACACCTTC.

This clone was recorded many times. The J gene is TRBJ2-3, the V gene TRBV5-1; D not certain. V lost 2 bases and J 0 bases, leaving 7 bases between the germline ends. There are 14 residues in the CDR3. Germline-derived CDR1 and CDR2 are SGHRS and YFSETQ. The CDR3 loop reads CASSLPSSTDTQYF. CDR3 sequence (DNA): TGCGCCAGCAGCTTACCTTCCAGCACAGATACGCAGTATTTT.